The 16 T cell receptor beta chains presented below share a single source sample, sequenced in a study of T-cell reconstitution after alpha-beta-depleted transplantation in children. During its preparation, the TCRbeta library received unique molecular identifiers. TCRdb analysed the PCR reads with MiXCR anew, one entry per CDR3 protein. The sample records approximately 16,000 distinct CDR3 sequences, around 5% being singletons. Here the sequenced sample was PBMCs, taken before TCRalphabeta/CD19-depleted stem cell transplant. The receptors come from a boy aged 5-17 years with acute lymphoblastic leukemia, due to receive a stem cell transplant.

This clonotype showed up many times. The chain employs TRBV7-2 and TRBJ1-5; TRBD1 agrees at 7 bases. Germline loops: CDR1 SGHTA, CDR2 FQGNSA. This CDR3 is built from 14 residues. The ends lost 4 bases at V and 3 bases at J; junction bases unmatched: 3. DNA for the CDR3: TGTGCCAGCAGCTCGGACAGGACCAATCAGCCCCAGCATTTT. Translated: CASSSDRTNQPQHF.

This clonotype has ten or more counts. The rearrangement uses TRBV2 and TRBJ1-5; possibly TRBD1 for D (5 bases). In germline, CDR1 is SNHLY, CDR2 FYNNEI. V lost 5 bases and J 6 bases, leaving 14 bases between the germline ends. This CDR3 is 14 amino acids long. The CDR3, as DNA: TGTGCCAGCAGTCCTATGGGGGGTACTCAGCCCCAGCATTTT. The encoded protein is CASSPMGGTQPQHF.

In this sample, this clonotype turned up many times. J is TRBJ1-6 and V is TRBV7-2; D call uncertain. Germline V CDR1 and CDR2: SGHTA, FQGNSA. V was pared by 3 bases and J by 7 bases, with 10 bases between. This CDR3 spans 14 amino acids. The CDR3 sequence: CASSLRESNSPLHF. CDR3 nucleotides: TGTGCCAGCAGCTTGAGGGAATCGAATTCACCCCTCCACTTT.

Ten or more counts support this clonotype. This chain connects TRBV6-5 to TRBJ2-2; 9 nucleotides align to TRBD1. The CDR3 runs 14 residues. The junction had 1 base not matched to a gene; V was cut back by 5 bases and J by 3 bases. The germline V gene encodes CDR1 MNHEY and CDR2 SVGAGI. The chain's CDR3 is CASSRTGDTGELFF. CDR3 sequence (DNA): TGTGCCAGCAGTCGGACAGGGGACACCGGGGAGCTGTTTTTT.

This clonotype has ten or more counts. V gene TRBV20-1 combines with J gene TRBJ2-7; 7 bases agree with TRBD1. This CDR3 contains 14 residues. V shed 1 base and J 6 bases; nucleotides not matched to a gene: 9. Per the germline V gene, CDR1 is DFQATT and CDR2 is SNEGSKA (reference sequence). CDR3 in DNA: TGCAGTGCTAGAGCCACCGGGACAGAGCCCGAGCAGTACTTC. Translated, it gives CSARATGTEPEQYF.

This clonotype was observed many times. The rearrangement links TRBV6-5 to TRBJ2-7; 7 bases map to TRBD1. Per germline, CDR1 MNHEY and CDR2 SVGAGI. This CDR3 spans 14 amino acids. Trimming removed 4 bases from V and 3 bases from J; junction bases left unmatched: 6. CDR3 DNA: TGTGCCAGCAGTTTCCGGCGACAGGGCTACGAGCAGTACTTC. Residues: CASSFRRQGYEQYF.

The J gene is TRBJ2-7, the V gene TRBV6-2 or TRBV6-3; no clear D. The germline V and J ends were trimmed by 4 bases and 2 bases, with 9 bases remaining between them. CDR1 and CDR2 from the germline V gene are MNHEY and SVGEGT. CDR3 length equals 13 residues. The CDR3 bases are TGTGCCAGCAGTTTTTCCGGCGCCTACGAGCAGTACTTC. It encodes CASSFSGAYEQYF.

This clonotype is labeled as medium-sized (0.01 to 0.1%). This chain uses TRBV7-2 with TRBJ2-7; D gene unclear. This CDR3 has 13 residues. Trimming left V 2 bases short and J 2 bases short, with 7 bases between. Germline V gives CDR1 SGHTA, CDR2 FQGNSA. CDR3 in DNA: TGTGCCAGCAGCTTAAGTCCACCCTACGAGCAGTACTTC. Amino acids: CASSLSPPYEQYF.

This clonotype came up many times. J is TRBJ2-5 and V is TRBV7-9; D may match TRBD1 or TRBD2 (5 bases each). CDR3 size: 15 residues. V lost 4 bases to trimming and J lost 5 bases, with 17 bases between them. Germline CDR1 is SEHNR and CDR2 is FQNEAQ (reference sequence). The CDR3 region has the DNA TGTGCCAGCAGCTGGGGGTCCTCGGCAGGGGAGACCCAGTACTTC. Its translation: CASSWGSSAGETQYF. Filled out from reference TRBV7-9 and TRBJ2-5, the complete variable domain reads DTGVSQNPRHKITKRGQNVTFRCDPISEHNRLYWYRQTLGQGPEFLTYFQNEAQLEKSRLLSDRFSAERPKGSFSTLEIQRTEQGDSAMYLCASSWGSSAGETQYFGPGTRLLVL.

By share, this clonotype ranks as medium-sized. This chain uses TRBV10-3 with TRBJ2-2; D possibly corresponds to TRBD2 (6 bases). Germline V gives CDR1 ENHRY, CDR2 SYGVKD. The V and J ends lost 8 bases and 3 bases respectively, with 22 bases between them. The CDR3 consists of 17 residues. CDR3 bases: TGTGCCATCTCTAGCGCTTACGCTGGGACGGACACCGGGGAGCTGTTTTTT. It is translated as CAISSAYAGTDTGELFF.

This clonotype was seen many times. The chain joins TRBV15 to TRBJ2-7, with D tentatively TRBD2 (5 bases). The CDR3 extends over 14 amino acids. Per germline, CDR1 LNHNV and CDR2 YYDKDF (reference sequence). V lost 6 bases, J lost 3 bases, and 15 bases lay in between. CDR3 DNA sequence: TGTGCCACCAGTTTACCCGGGATAGGCTACGAGCAGTACTTC. It is translated as CATSLPGIGYEQYF. Variable domain in full (rest from reference TRBV15 and TRBJ2-7): DAMVIQNPRYQVTQFGKPVTLSCSQTLNHNVMYWYQQKSSQAPKLLFHYYDKDFNNEADTPDNFQSRRPNTSFCFLDIRSPGLGDTAMYLCATSLPGIGYEQYFGPGTRLTVT.

In its sample, this clonotype was seen many times. The chain employs TRBV20-1 and TRBJ1-5; possibly TRBD1 for D (5 bases). The CDR3 spans 13 residues. Trimming took off 5 bases at V and 3 bases at J, with 11 bases between the two ends. The germline V gene encodes CDR1 DFQATT and CDR2 SNEGSKA (reference sequence). CDR3 region: CSAFSTVNQPQHF. The DNA for the CDR3 is TGCAGTGCTTTTTCGACAGTCAATCAGCCCCAGCATTTT.

There are many counts of this clonotype. The gene calls are TRBV7-2 and TRBJ2-1, with D perhaps matching TRBD2 (5 bases). CDR3 length: 16 amino acids. CDR1 and CDR2 from the germline V gene are SGHTA and FQGNSA. V was clipped by 0 bases and J by 3 bases, with 12 bases between them. The CDR3 is CASSLASGVNYNEQFF. The DNA for the CDR3 is TGTGCCAGCAGCTTAGCCTCCGGGGTTAACTACAATGAGCAGTTCTTC.

The chain is built from TRBV20-1 and TRBJ2-3, with D perhaps matching TRBD2 (5 bases). V lost 5 bases, J lost 5 bases, and 17 bases lay in between. CDR3 length: 14 residues. CDR1 and CDR2 (germline): DFQATT, SNEGSKA (reference sequence). Here the CDR3 reads CSAPSEGAVDTQYF. DNA of the CDR3: TGCAGTGCTCCTTCCGAGGGAGCCGTAGATACGCAGTATTTT.

This clonotype was seen many times. The J gene is TRBJ2-1, the V gene TRBV27; 8 bases are shared with TRBD2. The length of the CDR3 is 15 residues. Germline CDR1 MNHEY, CDR2 SMNVEV (reference sequence). V dropped 2 bases and J dropped 1; count of bases not matched to a gene: 1. CDR3 DNA sequence: TGTGCCAGCAGTTTAATAGCGGGATCCTACAATGAGCAGTTCTTC. Its protein is CASSLIAGSYNEQFF.

The sample holds many counts of this clonotype. The chain has TRBV5-1 and TRBJ2-1; 8 nucleotides align to TRBD1. Germline-derived CDR1 and CDR2 are SGHRS and YFSETQ. J lost 4 bases, V lost 4 bases, and 10 bases had no gene match. This CDR3 spans 16 amino acids. As DNA, the CDR3 is TGCGCCAGCAGCCCAAATTGGGGACAGGTGTACAATGAGCAGTTCTTC. Protein: CASSPNWGQVYNEQFF. The full variable domain, completed using reference TRBV5-1 and TRBJ2-1, is KAGVTQTPRYLIKTRGQQVTLSCSPISGHRSVSWYQQTPGQGLQFLFEYFSETQRNKGNFPGRFSGRQFSNSRSEMNVSTLELGDSALYLCASSPNWGQVYNEQFFGPGTRLTVL.